The rows below give T cell receptor beta chains drawn from one sample of a study of shared T cell receptors in the human thymus. Data came from immunoSEQ multiplex PCR; TCRdb stores just in-frame clones and leaves some out. Found here are about 660,000 clones, 70% to 90% of them singletons; the top ten hold 0.0094%. The sample was also reused in another study, on human thymus T cells.

The specimen sequenced was thymocytes. Receptor source: a boy less than two years old with a congenital heart defect. Each CDR3 is given with its conserved first and last residue. The D gene is left open where the match is weak. The size entry is marked missing in some rows and otherwise reads once, few, many or a size class.

TRBJ2-5	-	-	TRBV6-5	CASSPGVRETQYF	TGTGCCAGCAGTCCCGGGGTTAGGGAGACCCAGTACTTC
TRBJ2-1	few	TRBD2	TRBV19	CASSIGGREQFF	TGTGCCAGTAGTATCGGCGGGAGGGAGCAGTTCTTC
TRBJ2-3	-	-	TRBV7-2	CASSFLAVGYTDTQYF	TGTGCCAGCAGCTTCTTAGCGGTAGGGTACACAGATACGCAGTATTTT
TRBJ2-7	-	TRBD1	TRBV4-3	CASSQDVFWGQESYEQYF	TGCGCCAGCAGCCAAGATGTTTTTTGGGGACAGGAGTCCTACGAGCAGTACTTC
TRBJ2-5	once	TRBD2	TRBV15	CATSREPGGGPRQETQYF	TGTGCCACCAGCAGAGAACCTGGCGGGGGGCCCCGTCAAGAGACCCAGTACTTC
TRBJ2-1	-	TRBD1	TRBV12-5	CASGLVGQFGYNEQFF	TGTGCTAGTGGTTTGGTGGGACAGTTCGGCTACAATGAGCAGTTCTTC
TRBJ1-5	-	-	TRBV28	CASSMTRTAAGQPQHF	TGTGCCAGCAGTATGACCCGTACCGCCGCGGGGCAGCCCCAGCATTTT
TRBJ1-1	-	-	TRBV13	CASSPQGNTEAFF	TGTGCCAGCAGCCCACAGGGGAACACTGAAGCTTTCTTT
TRBJ2-5	-	TRBD2	TRBV7-7	CASSAGTTGTQYF	TGTGCCAGCAGCGCCGGGACTACGGGGACCCAGTACTTC
TRBJ1-1	-	-	TRBV4-1	CASSQEAPGRPNLNTEAFF	TGCGCCAGCAGCCAAGAAGCTCCCGGGAGGCCCAACCTGAACACTGAAGCTTTCTTT
TRBJ1-5	-	-	TRBV4-1	CASSQDHGVANQPQHF	TGCGCCAGCAGCCAAGATCACGGGGTTGCAAATCAGCCCCAGCATTTT
TRBJ2-6	-	-	TRBV4-3	CASSQEIAGTGANVLTF	TGCGCCAGCAGCCAAGAGATCGCAGGGACTGGGGCCAACGTCCTGACTTTC
TRBJ2-5	-	-	TRBV4-1	CASSQEGRGGAEETQYF	TGCGCCAGCAGCCAAGAAGGTAGGGGCGGGGCAGAAGAGACCCAGTACTTC
TRBJ2-7	-	-	TRBV29-1	CSVVLRYEQYF	TGCAGCGTTGTCCTTCGCTACGAGCAGTACTTC
TRBJ2-7	-	-	TRBV11-2	CASSFSMGASSHEQYF	TGTGCCAGCAGCTTCTCGATGGGCGCAAGCAGCCACGAGCAGTACTTC
TRBJ2-7	-	-	TRBV27	CASSLSSGGLGEQYF	TGTGCCAGCAGTTTATCGAGTGGAGGGCTTGGCGAGCAGTACTTC
TRBJ2-5	once	-	TRBV27	CASSPFPETQYF	TGTGCCAGCAGTCCCTTTCCCGAGACCCAGTACTTC
TRBJ2-5	-	TRBD2	TRBV5-4	CASSLGASGGKQETQYF	TGTGCCAGCAGCTTGGGAGCTAGCGGGGGGAAACAAGAGACCCAGTACTTC
TRBJ2-5	-	TRBD2	TRBV6-5	CASRTGTSEREQYF	TGTGCCAGCAGAACCGGGACTAGCGAACGGGAGCAGTACTTC
TRBJ2-7	-	-	TRBV28	CASSDPPGNYEQYF	TGTGCCAGCAGTGACCCCCCGGGAAACTACGAGCAGTACTTC
TRBJ2-7	-	-	TRBV27	CASSLYDKAGQYF	TGTGCCAGCAGTTTATATGACAAGGCCGGGCAGTACTTC
TRBJ2-1	-	-	TRBV7-6	CASSLGIRGCLEQFF	TGTGCCAGCAGCTTAGGTATAAGGGGTTGTCTTGAGCAGTTCTTC
TRBJ1-2	-	-	TRBV14	CASSQGHTNYGYTF	TGTGCCAGCAGCCAGGGACATACCAACTATGGCTACACCTTC
TRBJ2-3	-	-	TRBV6-6	CASSYSKPDTQYF	TGTGCCAGCAGTTACTCGAAGCCAGATACGCAGTATTTT
TRBJ2-1	-	-	TRBV27	CASSKDREVFNEQFF	TGTGCCAGCAGCAAAGACAGGGAGGTGTTCAATGAGCAGTTCTTC